The 27 T cell receptor beta chains reported below all come from one sample, sequenced in a study of cytomegalovirus exposure and HLA in healthy donors. Use of 60 Vbeta and 13 Jbeta primers characterized the PCR. TCRdb's copy holds only in-frame clones and misses some; the assay was immunoSEQ multiplex PCR. This sample yields 150,000 to 200,000 clones, of which about 80% are seen a single time; about 2% belongs to the top ten. Input material: PBMCs. All receptors derive from a woman aged 45-65 years in good health and CMV-seronegative.

The chain recombines TRBV5-1 with TRBJ2-3, with 12 nucleotides matching TRBD2. The germline V gene encodes CDR1 SGHRS and CDR2 YFSETQ. The CDR3 extends over 17 amino acids. Trimming cost V 4 bases and J 1 base; bases outside gene matches: 7. The CDR3 loop is CASSQAGTSGRTDTQYF. Here the CDR3 DNA reads TGCGCCAGCAGCCAAGCGGGGACTAGCGGGCGCACAGATACGCAGTATTTT.

This chain connects TRBV19 to TRBJ2-1; D is possibly TRBD1 (6 bases). V gave up 5 bases and J gave up 5 bases, with 19 bases separating them. CDR1 is LNHDA and CDR2 is SQIVND in the germline V gene (reference sequence). The CDR3 covers 16 residues. CDR3: CASSARPGVEDNEQFF. The DNA for the CDR3 is TGTGCCAGTAGTGCGAGGCCAGGGGTAGAGGACAATGAGCAGTTCTTC.

This chain uses TRBV25-1 with TRBJ1-5; D gene uncertain. This CDR3 contains 13 residues. V was cut by 4 bases and J by 7 bases, with 11 bases left in between. Germline lookup yields CDR1 MGHDK and CDR2 SYGVNS. The CDR3 DNA reads as TGTGCCAGCAGTGGCTGGCGCGGCCAGCCCCAGCATTTT. Amino acid sequence: CASSGWRGQPQHF.

Points on this clone: Other DNA sequences within the sample encode an identical CDR3. This chain uses TRBV27 with TRBJ2-2; D is possibly TRBD2 (6 bases). This CDR3 comprises 16 residues. Trimming removed 1 base at V and 4 bases at J, with 13 bases between. Germline CDR1 is MNHEY and CDR2 is SMNVEV (reference sequence). CDR3 protein: CASSLWGEASTGELFF. CDR3 coding DNA: TGTGCCAGCAGTTTATGGGGGGAGGCGAGCACCGGGGAGCTGTTTTTT.

The rearrangement links TRBV27 to TRBJ2-5; 7 bases match TRBD1. Germline CDR1 MNHEY, CDR2 SMNVEV (reference sequence). CDR3 length: 15 amino acids. V lost 0 bases, J lost 1 base, and 2 bases stayed unmatched. This CDR3 reads CASSLSDRSQETQYF. The DNA of the CDR3 is TGTGCCAGCAGTTTATCGGACAGGAGCCAAGAGACCCAGTACTTC.

V usage is TRBV27 and J usage is TRBJ2-5, with D perhaps matching TRBD2 (6 bases). The CDR3 totals 15 residues. CDR1 is MNHEY and CDR2 is SMNVEV in the germline V gene (reference sequence). V lost 6 bases to trimming and J lost 4 bases, with 18 bases between them. CDR3 residues: CASSPGGEPGETQYF. The CDR3 DNA sequence: TGTGCCAGCAGCCCTGGCGGGGAGCCGGGAGAGACCCAGTACTTC.

The rearrangement joins TRBV5-1 to TRBJ1-5, with 8 bases matching TRBD1. J was trimmed by 4 bases and V by 4 bases; bases with no gene match: 7. The CDR3 consists of 15 residues. Germline V gene lookup returns CDR1 SGHRS and CDR2 YFSETQ. The CDR3 loop is CASSPQGARNQPQHF. The DNA for the CDR3 is TGCGCCAGCAGCCCGCAGGGGGCGCGGAATCAGCCCCAGCATTTT.

The chain links TRBV4-1 to TRBJ2-7; no firm D call. Germline V gene lookup returns CDR1 MGHRA and CDR2 YSYEKL. V was clipped by 6 bases and J by 0 bases, with 15 bases between them. The CDR3 is made up of 15 amino acids. This CDR3 is CASRPYTRSSYEQYF. In nucleotides, the CDR3 is TGCGCCAGCAGGCCTTATACAAGGAGCTCCTACGAGCAGTACTTC.

V gene TRBV4-3 combines with J gene TRBJ2-7, with no clear D. Trimming shortened V by 1 base and J by 2 bases, and 9 bases separated the two germline ends. CDR3 length: 14 residues. Per the germline V gene, CDR1 is LGHNA and CDR2 is YSLEER. CDR3 DNA: TGCGCCAGCAGCCAAGTACACCCCACCTACGAGCAGTACTTC. This codes for CASSQVHPTYEQYF.

V usage is TRBV4-3 and J usage is TRBJ2-1; no firm D call. The CDR3 consists of 15 residues. Germline CDR1 and CDR2: LGHNA and YSLEER. Trimming removed 1 base from V and 4 bases from J, with 11 bases in between. The CDR3 DNA is TGCGCCAGCAGCCAAGGGCGAGGAGATTACAATGAGCAGTTCTTC. This codes for CASSQGRGDYNEQFF.

This sequence joins TRBV7-7 and TRBJ2-2; 8 nucleotides line up with TRBD1. The CDR3 extends over 14 amino acids. Germline trimming cut 5 bases from V and 8 bases from J; bases unmatched to any gene: 7. CDR1 is SSHAT, CDR2 FNYEAQ, per germline (reference sequence). Written as DNA, the CDR3 is TGTGCCAGCAGCGCGGACAGGGCAGGGGGGGAGCTGTTTTTT. Residues: CASSADRAGGELFF.

For this clone: The junction does not match germline at one end; this may be a read error. The chain combines TRBV7-9 with TRBJ2-3; 12 positions agree with TRBD2. The germline V gene has CDR1 SEHNR and CDR2 FQNEAQ (reference sequence). This CDR3 has 15 amino acids. The CDR3 bases are TGTTCCAGCAGTCCACTAGCGGGGGGACCGGATACGCAGTATTTT. Its translation is CSSSPLAGGPDTQYF. Together with reference TRBV7-9 and TRBJ2-3, the CDR3 gives the full variable domain: DTGVSQNPRHKITKRGQNVTFRCDPISEHNRLYWYRQTLGQGPEFLTYFQNEAQLEKSRLLSDRFSAERPKGSFSTLEIQRTEQGDSAMYLCSSSPLAGGPDTQYFGPGTRLTVL.

The rearrangement links TRBV5-1 to TRBJ2-1; 12 positions match TRBD2. The germline V gene has CDR1 SGHRS and CDR2 YFSETQ. With 2 bases clipped from V and 3 bases from J, the junction kept 6 bases outside the gene matches. This CDR3 has 17 residues. CDR3 nucleotides: TGCGCCAGCAGCTTATCTAGCGGGAGGGCCCTCTACAATGAGCAGTTCTTC. This translates into CASSLSSGRALYNEQFF.

V and J are TRBV7-9 and TRBJ2-1; the match to TRBD2 covers 10 bases. CDR1 SEHNR and CDR2 FQNEAQ come from the germline V gene (reference sequence). The junction had 9 bases not matched to a gene; V was cut back by 5 bases and J by 8 bases. The CDR3 spans 15 residues. The CDR3 loop reads CASSILAGEVYEQFF. DNA of the CDR3: TGTGCCAGCAGCATCCTAGCGGGAGAGGTTTATGAGCAGTTCTTC.

The sample holds one count of this clone. V is TRBV7-7 and J is TRBJ2-5; weak D call: TRBD1 (6 bases). The DNA matches TRBJ2-7 better at its end, which makes the J call doubtful. The CDR3 runs 14 residues. Germline-derived CDR1 and CDR2 are SSHAT and FNYEAQ (reference sequence). This CDR3 is CASSLEGGAYEQYF. The DNA for the CDR3 is TGTGCCAGCAGCTTAGAAGGGGGTGCCTACGAGCAGTACTTC.

The chain carries TRBV7-2 and TRBJ2-7; the match to TRBD1 covers 7 bases. Germline CDR1 is SGHTA and CDR2 is FQGNSA. V shed 1 base, J shed 3 bases, and the junction held 3 bases outside the gene matches. The CDR3 has 14 amino acids. The CDR3 region has the DNA TGTGCCAGCAGCTTAGTTGGGACAGACTACGAGCAGTACTTC. It is translated as CASSLVGTDYEQYF.

The rearrangement links TRBV7-9 to TRBJ1-1; weak D call: TRBD1 (5 bases). V lost 5 bases and J 1 base, leaving 26 bases between the germline ends. The CDR3 runs to 19 residues. Germline V gene sequence: CDR1 SEHNR, CDR2 FQNEAQ (reference sequence). CDR3: CASSTTADMRGGSNTEAFF. CDR3 bases: TGTGCCAGCAGCACGACCGCTGACATGCGGGGCGGTTCGAACACTGAAGCTTTCTTT.

On this clone: The junction departs from germline at one end; a sequencing error may be responsible. The gene calls are TRBV7-9 and TRBJ2-2; D is unclear. The CDR3 consists of 16 residues. Germline V gene data show CDR1 as SEHNR and CDR2 as FQNEAQ (reference sequence). The CDR3 region has the DNA TGTTCCAGCAGCCCCCTTGCTATCATGAACACCGGGGAGCTGTTTTTT. Translation gives CSSSPLAIMNTGELFF.

This clone appeared a single time. The rearrangement uses TRBV4-3 and TRBJ2-2, with D tentatively TRBD2 (6 bases). V was cut by 4 bases and J by 0 bases, with 15 bases left in between. This CDR3 comprises 17 residues. Germline V CDR1 and CDR2: LGHNA, YSLEER. The CDR3 loop is CASSRSSGGANTGELFF. The CDR3 DNA reads as TGCGCCAGCAGCCGCTCCTCGGGCGGGGCGAACACCGGGGAGCTGTTTTTT.

In this sample, this clone turned up once. J is TRBJ2-7 and V is TRBV28; 9 positions agree with TRBD1. Trimming removed 4 bases from V and 4 bases from J; junction bases left unmatched: 2. Germline CDR1 MDHEN, CDR2 SYDVKM. This CDR3 has 13 residues. The CDR3 coding sequence is TGTGCCAGCAGTTGGGACAGGGAATACGAGCAGTACTTC. This gives the protein CASSWDREYEQYF. The full variable domain, its missing parts supplied by reference TRBV28 and TRBJ2-7, is DVKVTQSSRYLVKRTGEKVFLECVQDMDHENMFWYRQDPGLGLRLIYFSYDVKMKEKGDIPEGYSVSREKKERFSLILESASTNQTSMYLCASSWDREYEQYFGPGTRLTVT.

The chain recombines TRBV7-8 with TRBJ1-1; perhaps TRBD1 as D (6 bases). There are 13 residues in the CDR3. The germline CDR1 and CDR2 sequences are SGHVS and FQNEAQ. V was clipped by 4 bases and J by 4 bases, with 10 bases between them. The CDR3 DNA follows: TGTGCCAGCAGCTCAGGGGTGATCACTGAAGCTTTCTTT. Encoded protein: CASSSGVITEAFF.

This clone was detected a few times. This chain connects TRBV19 to TRBJ1-1; no firm D call. Between the trimmed V and J ends, which lost 0 bases and 1 base, there was a span of 6 bases. CDR1 LNHDA and CDR2 SQIVND come from the germline V gene (reference sequence). The CDR3 is 14 residues long. CDR3 loop: CASSIDGWNTEAFF. In DNA, the CDR3 is TGTGCCAGTAGTATAGACGGGTGGAACACTGAAGCTTTCTTT.

The V call is TRBV28, the J call TRBJ2-5; TRBD2 is a possible D gene (6 bases). CDR1 and CDR2 from the germline V gene are MDHEN and SYDVKM. Deletions cut 4 bases from V and 4 bases from J, with 16 bases between. The CDR3 consists of 15 residues. In nucleotides, the CDR3 is TGTGCCAGCAGTTCAACCGCTGGGGGAGGAGAGACCCAGTACTTC. Translating gives CASSSTAGGGETQYF.

The chain recombines TRBV29-1 with TRBJ2-7; D is possibly TRBD2 (6 bases). Germline assignment: CDR1 SQVTM and CDR2 ANQGSEA. The CDR3 is made up of 13 amino acids. Trimming stripped 4 bases from V and 0 bases from J, with 10 bases between. CDR3 loop: CSVGGGASYEQYF. In nucleotides, the CDR3 is TGCAGCGTTGGGGGAGGAGCCTCCTACGAGCAGTACTTC.

The CDR3 region is CASSEGRGYRETQYF. The CDR3 DNA follows: TGTGCCAGCAGCGAGGGACGGGGGTACCGAGAGACCCAGTACTTC. V usage is TRBV9 and J usage is TRBJ2-5; TRBD2 is a possible D gene (6 bases). Germline CDR1 reads SGDLS; CDR2 reads YYNGEE. V dropped 3 bases and J dropped 4 bases, with 16 bases sitting between them. This CDR3 region has 15 residues.

The chain has TRBV19 and TRBJ2-7; D possibly corresponds to TRBD1 (6 bases). V was trimmed by 3 bases and J by 0 bases, leaving 9 bases between them. The CDR3 contains 14 residues. Per the germline V gene, CDR1 is LNHDA and CDR2 is SQIVND (reference sequence). Here the CDR3 DNA reads TGTGCCAGTAGTATTGAACAGGGCTCCTACGAGCAGTACTTC. It is translated as CASSIEQGSYEQYF.

The rearrangement uses TRBV5-4 and TRBJ2-5, with D perhaps TRBD1 (5 bases). V dropped 1 base and J dropped 5 bases, with 12 bases sitting between them. This CDR3 region has 14 residues. Looked up from germline, CDR1 is SGHNT and CDR2 is YYREEE (reference sequence). The CDR3: CASSLSQRQETQYF. The CDR3 nucleotides are TGTGCCAGCAGCTTGTCACAGCGACAGGAGACCCAGTACTTC.